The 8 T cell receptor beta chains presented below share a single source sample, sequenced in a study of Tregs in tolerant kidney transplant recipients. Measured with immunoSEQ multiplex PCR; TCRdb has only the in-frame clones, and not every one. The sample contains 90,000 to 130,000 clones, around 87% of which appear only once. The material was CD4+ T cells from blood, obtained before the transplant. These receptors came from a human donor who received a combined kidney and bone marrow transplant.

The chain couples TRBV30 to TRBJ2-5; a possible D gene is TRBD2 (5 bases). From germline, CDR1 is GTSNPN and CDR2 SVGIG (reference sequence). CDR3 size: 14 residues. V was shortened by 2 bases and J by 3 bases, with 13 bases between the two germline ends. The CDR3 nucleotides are TGTGCCTGGAGTACGTGGACTCCCGAAGAGACCCAGTACTTC. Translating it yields CAWSTWTPEETQYF.

The DNA of the CDR3 is TGCAGCGCCCGAGGGCAGGGGCCCTATGGCTACACCTTC. This codes for CSARGQGPYGYTF. J is TRBJ1-2 and V is TRBV29-1; perhaps TRBD1 as D (6 bases). CDR1 SQVTM and CDR2 ANQGSEA come from the germline V gene. The V end was cut by 7 bases, the J end by 4 bases, with 16 bases between. The CDR3 loop spans 13 amino acids.

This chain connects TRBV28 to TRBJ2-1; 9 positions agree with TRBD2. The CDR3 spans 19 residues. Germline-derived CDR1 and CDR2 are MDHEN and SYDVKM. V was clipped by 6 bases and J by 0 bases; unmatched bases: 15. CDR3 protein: CASSQAGGRVLGSYNEQFF. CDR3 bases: TGTGCCAGCAGCCAGGCCGGCGGGAGGGTCCTTGGCTCCTACAATGAGCAGTTCTTC.

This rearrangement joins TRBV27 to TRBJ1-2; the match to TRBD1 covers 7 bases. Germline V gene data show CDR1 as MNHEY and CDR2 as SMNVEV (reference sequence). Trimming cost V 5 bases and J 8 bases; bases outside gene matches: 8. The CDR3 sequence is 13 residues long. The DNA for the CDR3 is TGTGCCAGCAGTCTAAACCCGACAGGGGGCTACACCTTC. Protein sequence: CASSLNPTGGYTF.

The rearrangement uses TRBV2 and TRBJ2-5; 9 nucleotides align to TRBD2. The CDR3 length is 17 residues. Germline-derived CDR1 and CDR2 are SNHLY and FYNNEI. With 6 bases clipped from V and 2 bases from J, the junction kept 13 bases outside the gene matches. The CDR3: CASRDPRASGAQETQYF. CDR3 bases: TGTGCCAGCAGGGACCCAAGGGCTAGCGGGGCGCAAGAGACCCAGTACTTC.

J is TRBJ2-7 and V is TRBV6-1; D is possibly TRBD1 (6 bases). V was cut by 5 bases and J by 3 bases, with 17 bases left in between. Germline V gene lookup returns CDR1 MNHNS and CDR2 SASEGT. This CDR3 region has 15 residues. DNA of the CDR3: TGTGCCAGCAGTCCCTTCCCCAGGGGCAGCTACGAGCAGTACTTC. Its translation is CASSPFPRGSYEQYF.

CDR3: CASSTGDRGDEQYF. The CDR3 DNA reads as TGTGCCAGTAGTACCGGGGACAGGGGAGACGAGCAGTACTTC. The chain uses TRBV19 and TRBJ2-7; 10 bases map to TRBD1. The CDR3 consists of 14 residues. Trimming took 4 bases from V and 5 from J; bases not matched to a gene: 5. Germline CDR1 is LNHDA and CDR2 is SQIVND (reference sequence).

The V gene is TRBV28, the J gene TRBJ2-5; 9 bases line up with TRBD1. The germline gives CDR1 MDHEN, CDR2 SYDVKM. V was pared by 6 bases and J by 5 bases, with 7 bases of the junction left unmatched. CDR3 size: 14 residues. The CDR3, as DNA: TGTGCCAGCAGGACCTGGGACAGGGTGGAGACCCAGTACTTC. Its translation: CASRTWDRVETQYF.